The 13 T cell receptor beta chains presented below share a single source sample, sequenced in a study of blood T cell repertoires in COVID-19. Using immunoSEQ multiplex PCR, the repertoire was profiled, and TCRdb retains in-frame clones only, with some absent. Found here are some 250,000 clones, 65% to 85% of them singletons; the top ten hold around 5.4%. The sequenced sample consisted of peripheral blood. These receptors all stem from an elderly man with acute or convalescent COVID-19.

This rearrangement joins TRBV5-1 to TRBJ2-2; 10 bases match TRBD2. Germline lookup yields CDR1 SGHRS and CDR2 YFSETQ. V shed 2 bases and J 0 bases; nucleotides not matched to a gene: 4. The CDR3 spans 17 residues. This CDR3 reads CASSFLAGAANTGELFF. The CDR3 region has the DNA TGCGCCAGCAGCTTCCTAGCGGGGGCTGCGAACACCGGGGAGCTGTTTTTT.

This rearrangement joins TRBV7-9 to TRBJ2-7, with TRBD1 matching over 8 bases. This CDR3 region has 13 residues. V trimming: 5 bases; J trimming: 3 bases; junction bases outside the gene matches: 3. Germline V CDR1 and CDR2: SEHNR, FQNEAQ (reference sequence). As DNA, the CDR3 is TGTGCCAGCAGCCCCGGGACAGGCTACGAGCAGTACTTC. The encoded protein is CASSPGTGYEQYF.

The chain combines TRBV28 with TRBJ1-2, with D perhaps matching TRBD1 (5 bases). Germline lookup yields CDR1 MDHEN and CDR2 SYDVKM. Trimming cost V 2 bases and J 6 bases, with 10 bases left between them. This CDR3 spans 13 amino acids. In nucleotides, the CDR3 is TGTGCCAGCAGTTTAAGGAGGGACCATGGCTACACCTTC. It encodes CASSLRRDHGYTF.

The V call is TRBV6-5, the J call TRBJ2-3, with a tentative D call TRBD2 (5 bases). In germline, CDR1 is MNHEY, CDR2 SVGAGI. This CDR3 region has 14 residues. Between the trimmed V and J ends, which lost 5 bases and 0 bases, there was a span of 9 bases. CDR3 loop: CASSRGGSTDTQYF. The CDR3 region has the DNA TGTGCCAGCAGTCGAGGAGGAAGCACAGATACGCAGTATTTT.

In the case of this clone: This sequence may be a read error, since a much larger clone differs from it by one base. The chain carries TRBV11-2 and TRBJ2-6; 7 nucleotides agree with TRBD1. In germline, CDR1 is SGHAT, CDR2 FQNNGV. The length of the CDR3 is 18 residues. CDR3: CASSQTRDRVSEANVLTF. CDR3 coding DNA: TGTGCCAGCAGCCAAACCCGGGACAGAGTATCTGAGGCCAACGTCCTGACTTTC.

The genes are TRBV24-1 and TRBJ2-1; perhaps TRBD2 as D (5 bases). This CDR3 is built from 16 residues. V gave up 5 bases and J gave up 0 bases, with 13 bases separating them. From germline, CDR1 is KGHDR and CDR2 SFDVKD. This chain's CDR3 is CATSATGGGSYNEQFF. For the CDR3, the DNA is TGTGCCACCAGTGCCACTGGCGGAGGCTCCTACAATGAGCAGTTCTTC.

The V call is TRBV19, the J call TRBJ2-1; 7 nucleotides match TRBD1. The CDR3 sequence is 16 residues long. CDR1 LNHDA and CDR2 SQIVND come from the germline V gene (reference sequence). The V segment lost 5 bases and the J segment 3 bases; nucleotides outside the gene matches: 10. CDR3: CASSVTTGLVYNEQFF. The CDR3 bases are TGTGCCAGTAGTGTGACGACAGGGCTCGTCTACAATGAGCAGTTCTTC.

The chain has TRBV5-1 and TRBJ2-7; D may be TRBD2 (5 bases). This CDR3 spans 15 amino acids. V was cut by 0 bases and J by 5 bases, with 15 bases left in between. Germline assignment: CDR1 SGHRS and CDR2 YFSETQ. The CDR3 DNA reads TGCGCCAGCAGCTTGGCCGTTGGGCAAGCGGACGAGCAGTACTTC. Translated, it gives CASSLAVGQADEQYF.

The chain couples TRBV10-3 to TRBJ2-1, with D possibly being TRBD2 (5 bases). Germline V gives CDR1 ENHRY, CDR2 SYGVKD. Between the trimmed V and J ends, which lost 6 bases and 5 bases, there was a span of 17 bases. The CDR3 has 15 residues. The CDR3 reads CAIRGINFGNNEQFF. In DNA, the CDR3 is TGTGCCATCAGGGGTATAAACTTCGGGAACAATGAGCAGTTCTTC.

Written as DNA, the CDR3 is TGTGCCAGCAGACCAGGGCCCGGGGAGCTGTTTTTT. It encodes CASRPGPGELFF. The chain combines TRBV27 with TRBJ2-2, with D possibly matching TRBD1 (5 bases). Trimming took off 6 bases at V and 6 bases at J, with 8 bases between the two ends. The CDR3 has 12 residues. CDR1 and CDR2 (germline): MNHEY, SMNVEV (reference sequence).

The chain recombines TRBV6-4 with TRBJ1-5; no firm D call. This CDR3 is built from 13 residues. V lost 6 bases and J lost 4, with 10 bases in between. CDR1 MRHNA and CDR2 SNTAGT come from the germline V gene. The CDR3 region is CASRGRDNQPQHF. The DNA for the CDR3 is TGTGCCAGCAGGGGGAGGGATAATCAGCCCCAGCATTTT.

The gene calls are TRBV7-2 and TRBJ2-1; 11 bases align to TRBD2. Losses at the gene ends were 3 bases for V and 6 bases for J; bases not matched to a gene: 4. This CDR3 spans 15 amino acids. Germline-derived CDR1 and CDR2 are SGHTA and FQGNSA. CDR3 protein: CASSFASGGTNEQFF. CDR3 bases: TGTGCCAGCAGCTTTGCTAGCGGGGGGACCAATGAGCAGTTCTTC.

The rearrangement joins TRBV9 to TRBJ1-1, with D uncertain. CDR1 is SGDLS, CDR2 YYNGEE, per germline. CDR3 size: 13 residues. The germline V and J ends were trimmed by 3 bases and 3 bases, with 9 bases remaining between them. Written as DNA, the CDR3 is TGTGCCAGCAGCGAGAGGTTGGACACTGAAGCTTTCTTT. Encoded protein: CASSERLDTEAFF.